The rows below give T cell receptor beta chains drawn from one sample of a study of T cell clonotyping in hematopoietic cell transplantation. The data were produced by immunoSEQ multiplex PCR, yet TCRdb's version contains in-frame clones alone and is incomplete. Seen here are some 8,300 clones, approximately 85% observed once, and the top ten hold roughly 30%. The material sequenced was PBMCs, taken 180 days after allogeneic stem cell transplant. The receptors stem from a female patient in her 30s who had an allogeneic stem cell transplant, so the T cells may come from the graft donor. Some clones in this sample may be carry-over from other donors' samples. Each CDR3 is given with its conserved first and last residue. The D gene is left open where the match is weak. Clone size is shown for a subset of rows, as once, few, many or a class of expanded clone.

-	TRBJ1-2	-	TRBV6-5	TGTGCCAGCAGTTACCGACAGACCGCAAAGGGCTACACCTTC	CASSYRQTAKGYTF
-	TRBJ2-7	-	TRBV4-2	TGTGCCAGCAGCCCCCCGACCCCCTACGAGCAGTACTTC	CASSPPTPYEQYF
TRBD2	TRBJ2-3	-	TRBV25-1	TGTGCCAGCAGTGAATCTGGCGGGGGGTGGACAGATACGCAGTATTTT	CASSESGGGWTDTQYF
-	TRBJ2-1	-	TRBV29-1	TGCAGCGTTGAAGTACTTTGGGCGACAGGACCCAATGAGCAGTTCTTC	CSVEVLWATGPNEQFF
-	TRBJ1-5	-	TRBV2	TGTGCCAGCAGTGAAGCTCAGGGGTCACAGCCCCAGCATTTT	CASSEAQGSQPQHF
-	TRBJ2-7	few	TRBV10-3	TGTGCCATCAGGGACGGGGCTGAGAAGCAGTACTTC	CAIRDGAEKQYF
-	TRBJ1-1	-	TRBV11-3	TGTGCCAGCAGCCCATCTCGTTGGACCACTGAAGCTTTCTTT	CASSPSRWTTEAFF
-	TRBJ2-5	-	TRBV5-1	TGCGCCAGCAGCTTTAACCAGCCACAAGAGACCCAGTACTTC	CASSFNQPQETQYF
TRBD1	TRBJ1-6	-	TRBV6-5	TGTGCCACCAGCAGGGGGGATAATTCACCCCTCCACTTT	CATSRGDNSPLHF
-	TRBJ2-7	-	TRBV25-1	TGTGCCAGCAGGAGTATGATAGAGCAGTACTTC	CASRSMIEQYF
TRBD2	TRBJ2-5	-	TRBV2	TGTGCCGGGGGGAGGGGTACGGAGACCCAGTACTTC	CAGGRGTETQYF
-	TRBJ1-3	-	TRBV19	TGTGCCAGTAGTCCCCGTGATGGGAACACCATATATTTT	CASSPRDGNTIYF
-	TRBJ1-1	-	TRBV6-6	TGTGCCAGCAGTTCTAGGGGCGAGAACACTGAAGCTTTCTTT	CASSSRGENTEAFF
TRBD1	TRBJ2-1	-	TRBV10-3	TGTGCCATCAGATACGACAGGGGCTCCTACAATGAGCAGTTCTTC	CAIRYDRGSYNEQFF
TRBD1	TRBJ1-2	-	TRBV5-1	TGCGCCAGCAGCTACGGGACAGGGGATCGAGGGGGGGGCTACACCTTC	CASSYGTGDRGGGYTF
-	TRBJ1-1	-	TRBV6-6	TGTGCCAGCAGTGGGGACGCCACTGAAGCTTTCTTT	CASSGDATEAFF
-	TRBJ2-7	-	TRBV30	TGTGCCTGGAGTTCCCACGGACAGGACGGGGGTTGGGCGCAGTACTTC	CAWSSHGQDGGWAQYF
-	TRBJ2-7	-	TRBV5-1	TGCGCCAGCAGCTTCAGGCGGGGCTACGAGCAGTACTTC	CASSFRRGYEQYF
TRBD2	TRBJ2-1	once	TRBV6-5	TGTGCCAGCAGTTACGGCCTAGCGGGGGGATATGAGCAGTTCTTC	CASSYGLAGGYEQFF
TRBD1	TRBJ2-6	-	TRBV7-3	TGTGCCAGCAGCGCCTCTACAGGGGGCTCTGGGGCCAACGTCCTGACTTTC	CASSASTGGSGANVLTF
-	TRBJ2-6	-	TRBV6-1	TGTGCCAGCTTGAATTTGGCCAACGTCCTGACTTTC	CASLNLANVLTF
-	TRBJ1-5	-	TRBV7-9	TGTGCCAGCACCCGGGGGGGCAGCGATCAGCCCCAGCATTTT	CASTRGGSDQPQHF
-	TRBJ2-2	once	TRBV6-6	TGTGCCAGCGGGGCCGGGCATTGGGAGCTGTTTTTT	CASGAGHWELFF
-	TRBJ2-5	-	TRBV7-9	TGTGCCAGCGGCGTCCAAGAGACCCAGTACTTC	CASGVQETQYF
-	TRBJ1-2	-	TRBV5-8	TGTGCCAGCAGCTTGGCTGGCTACACCTTC	CASSLAGYTF
-	TRBJ1-2	-	TRBV30	TGTGCCTGGAGTGTGTACAGGGAAGGCTACACCTTC	CAWSVYREGYTF
-	TRBJ2-3	-	TRBV19	TGTGCCAGTAGTCACCTGGGGGTTGCCACAGATACGCAGTATTTT	CASSHLGVATDTQYF
-	TRBJ1-1	-	TRBV6-5	TGTGCCAGCAGTTACCTCGGGACGGGGAGGAACACTGAAGCTTTCTTT	CASSYLGTGRNTEAFF
-	TRBJ1-2	-	TRBV7-2	TGTGCCAGCAGCTTTCAGGGGTCCTATGGCTACACCTTC	CASSFQGSYGYTF
TRBD1	TRBJ2-7	few	TRBV29-1	TGCAGCGCAATCTGGGACAGGACGTACGAGCAGTACTTC	CSAIWDRTYEQYF
-	TRBJ1-1	-	TRBV18	TGTGCCAGCTCCCCGGGACGCCAGAACACTGAAGCTTTCTTT	CASSPGRQNTEAFF
-	TRBJ1-5	-	TRBV19	TGTGCCAGTAGTGCCGTGACAGCTAGCAATCAGCCCCAGCATTTT	CASSAVTASNQPQHF
-	TRBJ2-2	-	TRBV11-3	TGTGCCAGCAGCTTAGATTATCCAGCCCCGACCGGGGAGCTGTTTTTT	CASSLDYPAPTGELFF
TRBD1	TRBJ1-2	once	TRBV29-1	TGCAGCGTTAGAGGGACAGTCCGGGAGTGGGGCTACACCTTC	CSVRGTVREWGYTF
-	TRBJ2-1	-	TRBV9	TGTGCCAGCAGCGTAGCGAGTAGTTCATATGAGCAGTTCTTC	CASSVASSSYEQFF
-	TRBJ1-2	-	TRBV11-2	TGTGCCAGCAGGGGGGCCAAGATTTATGGCTACACCTTC	CASRGAKIYGYTF
-	TRBJ2-4	-	TRBV27	TGTGCCAGCAGTCTCCGGTGGGGGGCGAGTAAAAACATTCAGTACTTC	CASSLRWGASKNIQYF
-	TRBJ1-6	-	TRBV5-1	TGCGCCAGCAGCTTGGTGGGCAGGAATTCACCCCTCCACTTT	CASSLVGRNSPLHF
TRBD2	TRBJ2-5	-	TRBV7-2	TGTGCCAGCAGCCCTACAGCGGGGGAAAAGAAAGAGACCCAGTACTTC	CASSPTAGEKKETQYF
-	TRBJ1-4	-	TRBV9	TGTGCCAGCAGCGCTGGAAGGGGAGGCGAAAAACTGTTTTTT	CASSAGRGGEKLFF
-	TRBJ1-2	-	TRBV27	TGTGCCAGCAGTCGAGACAGTGGCTACACCTTC	CASSRDSGYTF
TRBD2	TRBJ2-3	-	TRBV9	TGTGCCAGCAGCGTAGATACTAGCGGGGGGTCATACACAGATACGCAGTATTTT	CASSVDTSGGSYTDTQYF
-	TRBJ2-2	-	TRBV9	TGTGCCAGCAGCGTCCGGGACCGCGACACCGGGGAGCTGTTTTTT	CASSVRDRDTGELFF
-	TRBJ2-2	few	TRBV18	TGTGCCAGCTCACCGACACCAAACACCGGGGAGCTGTTTTTT	CASSPTPNTGELFF
-	TRBJ1-1	-	TRBV4-1	TGCGCCAGCAGCCAAGACACGGTGAACACTGAAGCTTTCTTT	CASSQDTVNTEAFF
TRBD1	TRBJ2-7	-	TRBV5-8	TGTGCCAGCAGCTTCCGGGACAGGGGTGACGAGCAGTACTTC	CASSFRDRGDEQYF
TRBD1	TRBJ2-7	-	TRBV7-6	TGTGCCAGCAGCCCTGCGCCGGGACAGCACTACGAGCAGTACTTC	CASSPAPGQHYEQYF
-	TRBJ1-4	-	TRBV6-5	TGTGCCAGCAGTTACTCGGGCAGGGGAAGAGGAGAAAAACTGTTTTTT	CASSYSGRGRGEKLFF